The 10 T cell receptor beta chains in this list originate from one sample, sequenced in a study of CD8+ T cells in alopecia areata. The sequencing template was cDNA reverse transcribed from extracted RNA. TCRdb keeps only in-frame clones here, not all; method: immunoSEQ multiplex PCR. The sample shows 80,000 to 100,000 clones, around 44% of them seen only once. Sample treatment: oral pan-JAK inhibitor, 5-10 mg twice daily. Sequencing was performed on CD8+ T cells sorted from blood, taken at week 24, from a patient treated with tofacitinib. The receptors come from a human donor with alopecia areata.

The chain employs TRBV11-2 and TRBJ2-3; a weak D match, TRBD2 (5 bases). The CDR3 runs to 12 residues. Germline loops: CDR1 SGHAT, CDR2 FQNNGV. The V and J ends lost 5 bases and 4 bases respectively, with 7 bases between them. CDR3 loop: CASSAGPDTQYF. CDR3 nucleotides: TGTGCCAGCAGCGCGGGCCCAGATACGCAGTATTTT.

The gene calls are TRBV5-4 and TRBJ2-3; the D is unclear. CDR3 size: 14 residues. The V end lost 4 bases, the J end lost 5 bases, and 14 bases lay between the germline ends. Looked up from germline, CDR1 is SGHNT and CDR2 is YYREEE (reference sequence). This CDR3 reads CASSTFYSGDTQYF. Written as DNA, the CDR3 is TGTGCCAGCAGCACCTTCTATAGTGGAGATACGCAGTATTTT.

The CDR3 DNA reads as TGTGCCAGCAGCTTTGTAGGGAGGGGTGAAAAACTGTTTTTT. This sequence encodes CASSFVGRGEKLFF. This chain links TRBV7-9 with TRBJ1-4, with D possibly being TRBD1 (5 bases). Trimming removed 3 bases at V and 7 bases at J, with 12 bases between. The CDR3 covers 14 residues. Germline CDR1 and CDR2: SEHNR and FQNEAQ (reference sequence). The variable domain in full, completed from reference TRBV7-9 and TRBJ1-4, reads DTGVSQNPRHKITKRGQNVTFRCDPISEHNRLYWYRQTLGQGPEFLTYFQNEAQLEKSRLLSDRFSAERPKGSFSTLEIQRTEQGDSAMYLCASSFVGRGEKLFFGSGTQLSVL.

This clone has just a few counts. The rearrangement links TRBV5-4 to TRBJ2-5; 9 bases line up with TRBD2. Germline V gene data show CDR1 as SGHNT and CDR2 as YYREEE (reference sequence). V trimming: 0 bases; J trimming: 0 bases; junction bases outside the gene matches: 6. The CDR3 sequence is 17 residues long. Here the CDR3 reads CASSLAGSSGDQETQYF. The CDR3, as DNA: TGTGCCAGCAGCTTGGCCGGGTCTAGCGGGGACCAAGAGACCCAGTACTTC.

This clone has a handful of counts. V is TRBV30 and J is TRBJ2-5; possibly TRBD2 for D (5 bases). The V end was cut by 0 bases, the J end by 4 bases, with 12 bases between. Germline CDR1 and CDR2: GTSNPN and SVGIG (reference sequence). The CDR3 has 14 amino acids. As DNA, the CDR3 is TGTGCCTGGAGTGTACCCGGTCGGGGAGAGACCCAGTACTTC. Translated: CAWSVPGRGETQYF.

The chain recombines TRBV11-1 with TRBJ2-6; D is unresolved. With 4 bases removed from V and 4 bases from J, the gap between germline ends came to 11 bases. The germline gives CDR1 SGHAT, CDR2 FQDESV (reference sequence). This CDR3 has 15 residues. The CDR3 sequence is CASSSGLSGANVLTF. The CDR3 nucleotides read TGTGCCAGCAGCTCCGGGCTATCCGGGGCCAACGTCCTGACTTTC.

The V gene is TRBV6-5, the J gene TRBJ2-7, with a tentative D call TRBD1 (6 bases). CDR1 is MNHEY and CDR2 is SVGAGI in the germline V gene. Deletions cut 2 bases from V and 3 bases from J, with 17 bases between. The CDR3 has 16 amino acids. Written as DNA, the CDR3 is TGTGCCAGCAGTTACGGTCGGCAGGGGAAAGGCTACGAGCAGTACTTC. Protein product: CASSYGRQGKGYEQYF.

This rearrangement joins TRBV7-2 to TRBJ1-1, with 8 bases that match TRBD1. Germline lookup yields CDR1 SGHTA and CDR2 FQGNSA. V dropped 2 bases and J dropped 2; count of bases not matched to a gene: 7. The length of the CDR3 is 16 residues. The CDR3 reads CASSLPGQAINTEAFF. DNA for the CDR3: TGTGCCAGCAGCTTACCGGGACAGGCGATAAACACTGAAGCTTTCTTT.

This clone was counted between two and nine times. This rearrangement joins TRBV9 to TRBJ2-6; D gene uncertain. The CDR3 covers 14 residues. V shed 5 bases and J shed 1 base, with 7 bases lying between them. CDR1 is SGDLS, CDR2 YYNGEE, per germline. This chain's CDR3 is CASRGISGANVLTF. The CDR3 DNA reads TGTGCCAGCAGAGGGATATCTGGGGCCAACGTCCTGACTTTC.

V is TRBV7-9 and J is TRBJ2-1; weak D call: TRBD2 (6 bases). Trimming shortened V by 5 bases and J by 8 bases, and 19 bases separated the two germline ends. In germline, CDR1 is SEHNR, CDR2 FQNEAQ (reference sequence). The CDR3 sequence is 15 residues long. In DNA form, the CDR3 reads TGTGCCAGCAGCGCCGTCCCCTCTAGCGAGGATGAGCAGTTCTTC. Amino acid sequence: CASSAVPSSEDEQFF.